This TCR beta chain originates from a study of blood T cell repertoires in COVID-19. The table came from immunoSEQ multiplex PCR; TCRdb's copy has only in-frame clones and leaves some out. Counted here are about 240,000 clones, 70% to 85% occurring once; the ten biggest clones make up approximately 9.6%. J lost 4 bases, V lost 4 bases, and 9 bases had no gene match. This CDR3 region has 16 residues. Germline CDR1 is SGHTA and CDR2 is FQGNSA. Input material: peripheral blood. This TCR derives from a woman of 80 years or more with acute or convalescent COVID-19. V gene TRBV7-2 combines with J gene TRBJ2-1; TRBD2 agrees at 8 bases. The chain's CDR3 is CASSSRRGLAYNEQFF. Written as DNA, the CDR3 is TGTGCCAGCAGCTCCCGGCGTGGACTAGCTTACAATGAGCAGTTCTTC.